This TCR beta chain came from a study of T cells in women clearing cervical HPV infection. Study at large: Control women cleared a single incident HPV16 infection within 12 months. For cases, blood was sampled a median around 140 days after lesion detection, interquartile range roughly 80 to 220 days.

In germline, CDR1 is SQVTM, CDR2 ANQGSEA. The CDR3 runs to 14 residues. Trimming took off 3 bases at V and 6 bases at J, with 14 bases between the two ends. Here immunoSEQ multiplex PCR was the method, and the copy in TCRdb shows in-frame clones only, minus some. The repertoire table contains around 23,000 clones. Dot-blot hybridization genotyped cervical HPV amplified with MY09/MY11 PCR. Points on this clone: Sequencing ends 3 residues short of the CDR3 end; the germline J gene provides the rest.

Sequenced sample: blood buffy coat. The sequence was collected from a woman aged 18 to 69 with a cervical HPV16 infection that either progressed to CIN3+ or cleared (not recorded which). The chain employs TRBV29-1 and TRBJ2-2; TRBD1 is a possible D gene (6 bases). CDR3 loop: CSVDQGHRAGELFF. The covered CDR3 bases are TGCAGCGTTGATCAGGGACATAGGGCCGGGGAG.